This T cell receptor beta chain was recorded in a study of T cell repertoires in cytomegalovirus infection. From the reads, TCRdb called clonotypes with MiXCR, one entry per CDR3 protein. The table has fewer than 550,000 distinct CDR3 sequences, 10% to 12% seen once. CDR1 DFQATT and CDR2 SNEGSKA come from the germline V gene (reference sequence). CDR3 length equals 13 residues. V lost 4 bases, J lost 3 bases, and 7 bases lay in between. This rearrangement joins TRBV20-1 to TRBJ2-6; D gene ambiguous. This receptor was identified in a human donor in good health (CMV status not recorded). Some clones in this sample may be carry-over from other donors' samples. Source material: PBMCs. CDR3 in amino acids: CSAMDFGANVLTF. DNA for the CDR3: TGCAGTGCTATGGATTTTGGGGCCAACGTCCTGACTTTC.